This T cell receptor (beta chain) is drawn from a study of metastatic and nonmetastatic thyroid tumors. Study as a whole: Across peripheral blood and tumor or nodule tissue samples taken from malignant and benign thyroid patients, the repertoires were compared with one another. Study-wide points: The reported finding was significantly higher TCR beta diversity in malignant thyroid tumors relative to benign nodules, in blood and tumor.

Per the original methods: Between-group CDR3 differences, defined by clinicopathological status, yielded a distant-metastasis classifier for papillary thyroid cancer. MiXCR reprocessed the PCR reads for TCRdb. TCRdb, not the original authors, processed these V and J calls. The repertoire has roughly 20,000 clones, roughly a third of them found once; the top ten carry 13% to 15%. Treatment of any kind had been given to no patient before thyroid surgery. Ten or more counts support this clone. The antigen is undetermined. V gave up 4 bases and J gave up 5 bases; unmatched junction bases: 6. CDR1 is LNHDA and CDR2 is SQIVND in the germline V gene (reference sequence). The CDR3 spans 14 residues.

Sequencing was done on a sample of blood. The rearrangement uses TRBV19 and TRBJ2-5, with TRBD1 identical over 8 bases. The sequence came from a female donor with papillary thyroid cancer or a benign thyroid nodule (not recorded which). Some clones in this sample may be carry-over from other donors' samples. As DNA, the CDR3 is TGTGCCAGTAGTACAACAGGGGACAGGGAGACCCAGTACTTC. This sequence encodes CASSTTGDRETQYF.